This TCR beta chain was sequenced for a study of OX40 agonist ivuxolimab in advanced cancers. About the research overall: Patients achieving partial responses numbered three: one hepatocellular carcinoma case and two cutaneous melanoma cases. Broader study findings: Among some nonresponders, normalized T-cell clonal expansion was also low. Dosing at 0.1 to 3.0 mg/kg was accompanied by clonal expansion of CD4+ and CD8+ blood T cells by week 6.

There are 12 residues in the CDR3. The germline V gene has CDR1 SGHDT and CDR2 YYEEEE. V was pared by 4 bases and J by 0 bases, with 4 bases between. For this clone: The target antigen is unknown.

Exclusion applied to patients with autoimmune disease history or systemic immunosuppression. TCRdb keeps only in-frame clones here, not all; method: immunoSEQ multiplex PCR. Of roughly 66,000 clones listed, approximately 80% were seen once; the top ten hold about 0.75%. The material was CD4+ or CD8+ T cells sorted from blood, obtained in a trial of the OX40 agonist ivuxolimab. This chain joins TRBV5-6 and TRBJ2-5; D ambiguous. The sequence derives from an adult with an advanced solid tumor such as melanoma, head and neck, liver or kidney cancer. CDR3 DNA sequence: TGTGCCAGCAGCCCGAACCAAGAGACCCAGTACTTC. This codes for CASSPNQETQYF.